The 4 T cell receptor beta chains in this list originate from one sample, sequenced in a study of T cell responses to AZD1222 COVID-19 vaccine (dated by TCRdb to about 2021). What the time point label conveys for this sample: about 28 days (+/-7) after the second vaccine dose. Library creation used the immunoSEQ multiplex PCR assay. TCRdb obtained this table from immuneACCESS and retained in-frame rearrangements with V and J assigned. These tables miss some clones; where compared with another copy, unresolved V genes account for less than half of the shortfall, and the remainder is unexplained. This sample lists 30,000 to 35,000 clones; around 78% were detected once. The top ten constitute roughly 4% of the sample. The sequencing here drew on peripheral blood, taken 28 days after the second AZD1222 dose. The receptors stem from an adult who received the AZD1222 COVID-19 vaccine.

The J gene is TRBJ2-5, the V gene TRBV9; the match to TRBD2 covers 8 bases. J was trimmed by 1 base and V by 0 bases; bases with no gene match: 5. Per the germline V gene, CDR1 is SGDLS and CDR2 is YYNGEE. This CDR3 comprises 16 residues. CDR3 region: CASSVERGLLQETQYF. The DNA of the CDR3 is TGTGCCAGCAGCGTAGAGCGGGGGCTCCTCCAAGAGACCCAGTACTTC.

This chain uses TRBV5-1 with TRBJ1-3, with D unclear. This CDR3 is built from 16 residues. V gave up 1 base and J gave up 1 base, with 12 bases separating them. Per the germline V gene, CDR1 is SGHRS and CDR2 is YFSETQ. As DNA, the CDR3 is TGCGCCAGCAGCTTGTCGCCAGCACAATCTGGAAACACCATATATTTT. Translation: CASSLSPAQSGNTIYF.

This chain links TRBV13 with TRBJ1-3; no definite D call. V shed 5 bases and J shed 4 bases, with 9 bases lying between them. The CDR3 is 13 residues long. Germline V gene sequence: CDR1 PRHDT, CDR2 FYEKMQ (reference sequence). Here the CDR3 reads CASSGLFGNTIYF. CDR3 nucleotides: TGTGCCAGCAGCGGGCTCTTCGGAAACACCATATATTTT.

Comments on this clone: Other DNA variants within this sample encode the same CDR3. The J gene is TRBJ1-1, the V gene TRBV5-6; D is unresolved. Germline CDR1 reads SGHDT; CDR2 reads YYEEEE. The CDR3 spans 11 residues. V lost 1 base and J lost 2, with 0 bases in between. The CDR3, as DNA: TGTGCCAGCAGCTTGAACACTGAAGCTTTCTTT. Residues: CASSLNTEAFF.